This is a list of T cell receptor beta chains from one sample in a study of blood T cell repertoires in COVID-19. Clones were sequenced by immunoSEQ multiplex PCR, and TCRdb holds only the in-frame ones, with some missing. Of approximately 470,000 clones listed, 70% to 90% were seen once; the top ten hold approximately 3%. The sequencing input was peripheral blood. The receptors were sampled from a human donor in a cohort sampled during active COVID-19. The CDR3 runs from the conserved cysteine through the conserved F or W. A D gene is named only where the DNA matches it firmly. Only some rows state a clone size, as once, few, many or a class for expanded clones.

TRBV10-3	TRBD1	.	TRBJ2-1	TGTGCCATCAGTGGCAGGACAGGGGAGGGGAATGAGCAGTTCTTC	CAISGRTGEGNEQFF
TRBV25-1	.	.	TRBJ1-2	TGTGCCAGCAGTGATTTAGAAGTGGCAGCGTCTAATGACGGCTACACCTTC	CASSDLEVAASNDGYTF
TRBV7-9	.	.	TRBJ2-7	TGTGCCAGCAGCCATACAGGGATCTACGAGCAGTACTTC	CASSHTGIYEQYF
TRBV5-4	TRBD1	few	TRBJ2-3	TGTGCCAGCAGCCCGGACAGGACCGCAGATACGCAGTATTTT	CASSPDRTADTQYF
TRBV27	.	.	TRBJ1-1	TGTGCCACCAAGATCCTCCCCGGGACACAGAACACTGAAGCTTTCTTT	CATKILPGTQNTEAFF
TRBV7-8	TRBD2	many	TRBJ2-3	TGTGCCAGCAGCCCTCTAGCGGGCTGGAGCACAGATACGCAGTATTTT	CASSPLAGWSTDTQYF
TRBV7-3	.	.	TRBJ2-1	TGTGCCAGCAGGCCTAACTACCCCTACAATGAGCAGTTCTTC	CASRPNYPYNEQFF
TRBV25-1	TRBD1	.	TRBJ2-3	TGTGGCACGAGGACAGGGGACGTAGATACGCAGTATTTT	CGTRTGDVDTQYF
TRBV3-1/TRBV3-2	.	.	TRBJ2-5	TGTGCCAGCAGCCCGAAATCCCGGGACAACCAAGAGACCCAGTACTTC	CASSPKSRDNQETQYF
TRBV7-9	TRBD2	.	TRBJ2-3	TGTGCCAGCAGCTTAGTGGTGGGGGGACTAGCGGGATATGGAAATACGCAGTATTTT	CASSLVVGGLAGYGNTQYF
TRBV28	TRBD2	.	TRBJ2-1	TGTGCCAGCAGTTTAGTCACTAGCGGGAATAATGAGCAGTTCTTC	CASSLVTSGNNEQFF
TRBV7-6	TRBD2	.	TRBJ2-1	TGTGCCAGCAGCTTAAGCCTAGCGGGTCCCTACAATGAGCAGTTCTTC	CASSLSLAGPYNEQFF
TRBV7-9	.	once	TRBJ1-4	TGTGCCAGCAGGGCGCCGGAACCGTTGACTCAGACCGAAGAAAAACTGTTTTTT	CASRAPEPLTQTEEKLFF
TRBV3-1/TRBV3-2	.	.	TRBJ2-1	TGTGCCAGCAGCCAAGATAGCCTAAGTTACAATGAGCAGTTCTTC	CASSQDSLSYNEQFF
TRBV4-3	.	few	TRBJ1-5	TGCGCCAGCAGCCAACAGGTTGGTCAGCCCCAGCATTTT	CASSQQVGQPQHF
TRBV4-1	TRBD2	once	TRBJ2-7	TGCGCCAGCAGCCAAGGCGGGAGCCTAGCGGGAGAACTCTCCTACGAGCAGTACTTC	CASSQGGSLAGELSYEQYF
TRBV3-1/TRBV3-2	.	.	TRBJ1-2	TGTGCCAGCAGCCAACTAGCACAGGGTGGATATGGCTACACCTTC	CASSQLAQGGYGYTF
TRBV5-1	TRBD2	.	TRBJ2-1	TGCGCCAGCAGCCGACTAGCGGGATCCTACAATGAGCAGTTCTTC	CASSRLAGSYNEQFF
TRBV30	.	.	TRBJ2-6	TGTGCCTGGAGTGTACACAACTCTGGGGCCAACGTCCTGACTTTC	CAWSVHNSGANVLTF
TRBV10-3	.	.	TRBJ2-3	TGTGCCATCAGTGGAGCGGATTCTAGCACAGATACGCAGTATTTT	CAISGADSSTDTQYF
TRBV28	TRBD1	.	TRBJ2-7	TGTGCCAGCAGTTTAACAGATGCAGGGGGCTACGAGCAGTACTTC	CASSLTDAGGYEQYF
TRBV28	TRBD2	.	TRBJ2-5	TGTGCCAGCAGTCCTACTAGCGGTCAAGAGACCCAGTACTTC	CASSPTSGQETQYF
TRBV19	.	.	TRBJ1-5	TGTGCCAGTAGTATCGTTGACCCAAACAGGCAGCCCCAGCATTTT	CASSIVDPNRQPQHF
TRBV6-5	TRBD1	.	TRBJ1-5	TGTGCCAGCACTCCGGGACAGGGGATTAATCAGCCCCAGCATTTT	CASTPGQGINQPQHF
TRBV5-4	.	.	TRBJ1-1	TGTGCCAGCAGCCGGTGGGCAGGCGATCTGAACACTGAAGCTTTCTTT	CASSRWAGDLNTEAFF
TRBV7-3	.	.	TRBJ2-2	TGTGCCAGCAGCTCCTTTATTTCACCTAGAACGAACACCGGGGAGCTGTTTTTT	CASSSFISPRTNTGELFF
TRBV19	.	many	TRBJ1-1	TGTGCCAGTAGTATTAAATGGAGGGTCCGAAGCACTGAAGCTTTCTTT	CASSIKWRVRSTEAFF
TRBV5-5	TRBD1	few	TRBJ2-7	TGTGCCAGCAGCGTCACCCGGGACAGGGCAGCCGGGGAGCAGTACTTC	CASSVTRDRAAGEQYF
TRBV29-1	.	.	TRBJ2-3	TGCAGCGTTGACCGGGATCTCACAGATACGCAGTATTTT	CSVDRDLTDTQYF
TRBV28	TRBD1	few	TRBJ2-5	TGTGCCAGCAGGTGGACAGGGGAAGAGACCCAGTACTTC	CASRWTGEETQYF
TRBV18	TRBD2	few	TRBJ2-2	TGTGCCAGCTCACCCGTCGGACTAGCGGCTGCGAACACCGGGGAGCTGTTTTTT	CASSPVGLAAANTGELFF
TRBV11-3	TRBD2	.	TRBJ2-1	TGTGCCAGCAGCCGGGGCCCCGGGACTAGCGGCACTTACAATGAGCAGTTCTTC	CASSRGPGTSGTYNEQFF
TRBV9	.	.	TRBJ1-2	TGTGCCAGCAGTCCCGGACAGCCCGAGAGTGGCTACACCTTC	CASSPGQPESGYTF
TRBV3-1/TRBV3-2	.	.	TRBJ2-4	TGTGCCAGCAGCCCCGGGGGGCTAGCCAAAAACATTCAGTACTTC	CASSPGGLAKNIQYF
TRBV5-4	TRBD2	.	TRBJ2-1	TGTGCCAGCAGCCCTGGACTAGCGGGAAACAATGAGCAGTTCTTC	CASSPGLAGNNEQFF
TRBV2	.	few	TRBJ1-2	TGTGCCAGCACAGATCTTGGGGCCACCTATGGCTACACCTTC	CASTDLGATYGYTF
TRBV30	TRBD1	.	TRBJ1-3	TGTGCCTGGGGGGGACAGGCCTACTCTGGAAACACCATATATTTT	CAWGGQAYSGNTIYF
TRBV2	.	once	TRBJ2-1	TGTGCCAGCAGTGGTTTTGTTTGGGGCGCCAATGAGCAGTTCTTC	CASSGFVWGANEQFF
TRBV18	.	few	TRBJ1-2	TGTGCCAGCTCATGGGGGGGCGAGGATGGCTACACCTTC	CASSWGGEDGYTF
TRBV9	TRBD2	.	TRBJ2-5	TGTGCCAGCAGCTCGCGACTAGCGGGAGGGAATGGGGAGACCCAGTACTTC	CASSSRLAGGNGETQYF
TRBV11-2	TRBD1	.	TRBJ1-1	TGTGCCAGCAGCTTGACAGGGGGTAGCACTGAAGCTTTCTTT	CASSLTGGSTEAFF
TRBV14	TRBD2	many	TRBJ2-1	TGTGCCAGCAGCCAAGATGGGGACGGGAGGGCCCTCTACAATGAGCAGTTCTTC	CASSQDGDGRALYNEQFF
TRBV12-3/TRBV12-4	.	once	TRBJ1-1	TGTGCCAGCAGTTTATGGCCGAACACTGAAGCTTTCTTT	CASSLWPNTEAFF
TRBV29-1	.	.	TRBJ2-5	TGCAGCGCTGACGCCGGAATACAGGGGAGGCCTGAGGAGACCCAGTACTTC	CSADAGIQGRPEETQYF
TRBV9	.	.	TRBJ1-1	TGTGCCAGCAGCGGATCGGGACAGAACACTGAAGCTTTCTTT	CASSGSGQNTEAFF
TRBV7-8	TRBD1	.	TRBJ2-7	TGTGCCAGCAGCGGGACAGGCTACGAGCAGTACTTC	CASSGTGYEQYF
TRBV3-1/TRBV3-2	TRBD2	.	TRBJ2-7	TGTGCCAGCAACAAGGGACTATCAAGCTACGAGCAGTACTTC	CASNKGLSSYEQYF
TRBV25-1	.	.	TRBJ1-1	TGTGCCAGCACCTCAATCGGTGGCACTGAAGCTTTCTTT	CASTSIGGTEAFF
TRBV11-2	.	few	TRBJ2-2	TGTGCCAGCAGCTTAGACAACACACGTGGGGAGGACACCGGGGAGCTGTTTTTT	CASSLDNTRGEDTGELFF